Each of the 29 T cell receptor beta chains below was sequenced from the same sample in a study of early T cells in non-severe SARS-CoV-2 infection. TCRdb re-called the 5' RACE reads through MiXCR, storing one row per CDR3 protein. The sample consists of about 25,000 distinct CDR3 sequences, 4.8% of them appearing once. The sequencing input was whole blood. These receptor sequences come from an adult who was a healthcare worker with PCR-confirmed SARS-CoV-2 infection or an uninfected control (not recorded which).

This clonotype was counted many times. The chain combines TRBV20-1 with TRBJ1-5, with TRBD1 identical over 8 bases. The CDR3 runs to 15 residues. Germline lookup yields CDR1 DFQATT and CDR2 SNEGSKA (reference sequence). V trimming: 1 base; J trimming: 6 bases; junction bases outside the gene matches: 8. Written as DNA, the CDR3 is TGCAGTGCTAGAGTCGGGACAGGAGGGGTTCAGCCCCAGCATTTT. This sequence encodes CSARVGTGGVQPQHF.

The chain couples TRBV7-9 to TRBJ1-1; D might be TRBD1 (6 bases). Germline V lookup: CDR1 SEHNR, CDR2 FQNEAQ (reference sequence). The germline V and J ends were trimmed by 3 bases and 3 bases, with 23 bases remaining between them. The length of the CDR3 is 18 residues. CDR3 nucleotide sequence: TGTGCCAGCAGCTTTATTTCGAGCGGGGCAGGGGAGGACACTGAAGCTTTCTTT. Encoded protein: CASSFISSGAGEDTEAFF.

This clonotype has a count of ten or more. This chain joins TRBV11-2 and TRBJ1-1, with 8 positions matching TRBD1. CDR1 is SGHAT, CDR2 FQNNGV, per germline. V lost 1 base to trimming and J lost 5 bases; unmatched junction nucleotides: 6. The CDR3 totals 15 residues. CDR3 nucleotides: TGTGCCAGCAGCTTAGCCTCAGGGGGCCTAACTGAAGCTTTCTTT. This encodes CASSLASGGLTEAFF. Full variable domain (rest looked up from reference TRBV11-2 and TRBJ1-1): EAGVAQSPRYKIIEKRQSVAFWCNPISGHATLYWYQQILGQGPKLLIQFQNNGVVDDSQLPKDRFSAERLKGVDSTLKIQPAKLEDSAVYLCASSLASGGLTEAFFGQGTRLTVV.

In this sample, this clonotype turned up many times. This chain joins TRBV7-3 and TRBJ1-4; 9 positions agree with TRBD1. Per the germline V gene, CDR1 is SGHTA and CDR2 is FQGTGA. The CDR3 spans 14 residues. Trimming took 3 bases from V and 10 from J; bases not matched to a gene: 6. CDR3 in amino acids: CASSFTGGAAKLFF. DNA of the CDR3: TGTGCCAGCAGCTTTACAGGGGGCGCGGCAAAACTGTTTTTT.

This clonotype was recorded many times. The gene calls are TRBV29-1 and TRBJ2-3; 7 bases agree with TRBD1. Per germline, CDR1 SQVTM and CDR2 ANQGSEA. The CDR3 has 12 amino acids. The V gene end was trimmed by 3 bases and the J gene end by 6 bases; junction bases not matched to a gene: 3. This CDR3 is CSVDTGVDTQYF. The CDR3 coding sequence is TGCAGCGTTGATACAGGGGTGGATACGCAGTATTTT.

The rearrangement joins TRBV7-9 to TRBJ2-2; D call uncertain. This CDR3 has 14 amino acids. Germline assignment: CDR1 SEHNR and CDR2 FQNEAQ (reference sequence). V was trimmed by 5 bases and J by 4 bases, leaving 11 bases between them. DNA for the CDR3: TGTGCCAGCAGCCTCCCCCAACGCACCGGGGAGCTGTTTTTT. The encoded protein is CASSLPQRTGELFF.

This clonotype was observed at least ten times. The CDR3 protein is CASKGESYGYTF. In nucleotides, the CDR3 is TGCGCCAGCAAGGGGGAGAGCTATGGCTACACCTTC. This chain links TRBV5-1 with TRBJ1-2, with D possibly being TRBD1 (6 bases). From germline, CDR1 is SGHRS and CDR2 YFSETQ. The CDR3 sequence is 12 residues long. V was pared by 6 bases and J by 4 bases, with 10 bases between.

This chain connects TRBV7-8 to TRBJ2-2; no definite D call. Germline CDR1 SGHVS, CDR2 FQNEAQ. The CDR3 extends over 15 amino acids. Deletions cut 4 bases from V and 2 bases from J, with 11 bases between. CDR3 region: CASSSPPENTGELFF. CDR3 nucleotide sequence: TGTGCCAGCAGCTCACCACCTGAAAACACCGGGGAGCTGTTTTTT.

This chain links TRBV14 with TRBJ2-7; 12 bases agree with TRBD2. The CDR3 has 17 amino acids. Per the germline V gene, CDR1 is SGHDN and CDR2 is FVKESK. Trimming took 4 bases from V and 4 from J; bases not matched to a gene: 11. In DNA form, the CDR3 reads TGTGCCAGCAGCCGTCCCCGACTAGCGGGAGTAGTGTACGAGCAGTACTTC. It yields the protein CASSRPRLAGVVYEQYF.

This clonotype was counted at least ten times. The chain is built from TRBV27 and TRBJ2-7, with a tentative D call TRBD2 (6 bases). In germline, CDR1 is MNHEY, CDR2 SMNVEV (reference sequence). The CDR3 consists of 15 residues. V lost 0 bases to trimming and J lost 2 bases, with 11 bases between them. The CDR3 coding sequence is TGTGCCAGCAGTTTATCTGAACGGAGGGCCTACGAGCAGTACTTC. Translating it yields CASSLSERRAYEQYF.

A few counts support this clonotype. V gene TRBV5-4 combines with J gene TRBJ1-5, with D tentatively TRBD1 (5 bases). Trimming cost V 4 bases and J 4 bases, with 15 bases left between them. The CDR3 length is 15 residues. From germline, CDR1 is SGHNT and CDR2 YYREEE (reference sequence). The chain's CDR3 is CASSPGTGSNQPQHF. The DNA of the CDR3 is TGTGCCAGCAGCCCAGGGACCGGAAGTAATCAGCCCCAGCATTTT.

This chain connects TRBV18 to TRBJ1-1; TRBD1 is a possible D gene (6 bases). This CDR3 has 13 residues. Germline CDR1 KGHSH, CDR2 LQKENI. V lost 3 bases and J 1 base, leaving 6 bases between the germline ends. The CDR3: CASSPGQNTEAFF. The CDR3 DNA reads TGTGCCAGCTCACCGGGACAGAACACTGAAGCTTTCTTT.

This clonotype is classed as medium-sized. The V gene is TRBV20-1, the J gene TRBJ1-5; D ambiguous. The CDR3 covers 13 residues. Looked up from germline, CDR1 is DFQATT and CDR2 is SNEGSKA (reference sequence). Trimming cost V 1 base and J 0 bases, with 4 bases left between them. The CDR3 sequence: CSARVYSNQPQHF. Here the CDR3 DNA reads TGCAGTGCTAGAGTATATAGCAATCAGCCCCAGCATTTT.

This clonotype was observed at least ten times. This chain uses TRBV7-8 with TRBJ1-2; 9 bases align to TRBD1. The CDR3 runs 12 residues. CDR1 SGHVS and CDR2 FQNEAQ come from the germline V gene. With 6 bases clipped from V and 6 bases from J, the junction kept 2 bases outside the gene matches. CDR3: CASSGTGNGYTF. CDR3 DNA: TGTGCCAGCAGTGGGACAGGGAATGGCTACACCTTC.

This clonotype was detected many times. The CDR3 reads CASHGEGRTEAFF. DNA for the CDR3: TGTGCCAGTCATGGCGAGGGGAGGACTGAAGCTTTCTTT. The chain couples TRBV6-1 to TRBJ1-1; possible D gene TRBD1, 5 bases. Germline lookup yields CDR1 MNHNS and CDR2 SASEGT. V was clipped by 9 bases and J by 5 bases, with 16 bases between them. This CDR3 contains 13 residues.

This clonotype has at least ten counts. This chain connects TRBV12-3 or TRBV12-4 to TRBJ2-1; 7 positions match TRBD1. CDR3 length equals 14 residues. With V trimmed by 5 bases and J by 4 bases, 5 bases remained unmatched. The CDR3 coding sequence is TGTGCCAGCAGTCCCGGGACAGCTTACAATGAGCAGTTCTTC. This encodes CASSPGTAYNEQFF.

This clonotype was recorded a few times. V and J are TRBV11-2 and TRBJ2-2; a possible D gene is TRBD1 (5 bases). CDR3 size: 14 residues. CDR1 is SGHAT, CDR2 FQNNGV, per germline. Between the trimmed V and J ends, which lost 0 bases and 4 bases, there was a span of 6 bases. CDR3 in DNA: TGTGCCAGCAGCTTAGATAGGGGCACCGGGGAGCTGTTTTTT. It specifies CASSLDRGTGELFF. Filled out from reference TRBV11-2 and TRBJ2-2, the complete variable domain reads EAGVAQSPRYKIIEKRQSVAFWCNPISGHATLYWYQQILGQGPKLLIQFQNNGVVDDSQLPKDRFSAERLKGVDSTLKIQPAKLEDSAVYLCASSLDRGTGELFFGEGSRLTVL.

The V gene is TRBV7-2, the J gene TRBJ2-7; 7 bases line up with TRBD2. Germline assignment: CDR1 SGHTA and CDR2 FQGNSA. J was trimmed by 2 bases and V by 9 bases; bases with no gene match: 4. This CDR3 spans 12 amino acids. DNA for the CDR3: TGTGCCAGTCGCGGGGGAACCTACGAGCAGTACTTC. Residues: CASRGGTYEQYF.

This clonotype was picked up a small number of times. The genes are TRBV20-1 and TRBJ2-5, with 14 bases aligning to TRBD2. This CDR3 is 15 amino acids long. With 0 bases clipped from V and 5 bases from J, the junction kept 2 bases outside the gene matches. In germline, CDR1 is DFQATT, CDR2 SNEGSKA (reference sequence). This CDR3 is CSARDRLAGGETQYF. The CDR3 bases are TGCAGTGCTAGAGATAGACTAGCGGGAGGGGAGACCCAGTACTTC.

CDR3 protein: CASSSPGRSYNEQFF. In DNA form, the CDR3 reads TGCGCCAGCAGCTCCCCTGGGCGCTCCTACAATGAGCAGTTCTTC. The chain carries TRBV5-1 and TRBJ2-1, with D uncertain. Trimming took off 3 bases at V and 0 bases at J, with 10 bases between the two ends. Germline V gene sequence: CDR1 SGHRS, CDR2 YFSETQ. The CDR3 extends over 15 amino acids.

In this sample, this clonotype turned up a few times. The J gene is TRBJ2-1, the V gene TRBV11-2; D unresolved. With 3 bases removed from V and 7 bases from J, the gap between germline ends came to 10 bases. The CDR3 is made up of 13 amino acids. Per germline, CDR1 SGHAT and CDR2 FQNNGV. This chain's CDR3 is CASSFTGTNEQFF. Here the CDR3 DNA reads TGTGCCAGCAGCTTTACCGGAACAAATGAGCAGTTCTTC.

A few counts support this clonotype. This rearrangement joins TRBV20-1 to TRBJ2-3, with 7 bases aligning to TRBD1. The CDR3 has 14 amino acids. V lost 5 bases, J lost 0 bases, and 5 bases stayed unmatched. Germline V gives CDR1 DFQATT, CDR2 SNEGSKA (reference sequence). CDR3: CSASTGPSTDTQYF. CDR3 coding DNA: TGCAGTGCTTCGACAGGGCCTAGCACAGATACGCAGTATTTT.

This clonotype has just a few counts. The J gene is TRBJ1-5, the V gene TRBV27; a weak D match, TRBD1 (6 bases). Germline V lookup: CDR1 MNHEY, CDR2 SMNVEV (reference sequence). V lost 10 bases and J 7 bases, leaving 20 bases between the germline ends. The CDR3 extends over 14 amino acids. CDR3 nucleotides: TGTGCCACCAGGAACGGGGGGCAGGGACAGCCCCAGCATTTT. This translates into CATRNGGQGQPQHF.

This clonotype was observed many times. The chain couples TRBV11-3 to TRBJ2-2; unclear D gene. Per the germline V gene, CDR1 is SGHNT and CDR2 is YENEEA. The CDR3 length is 13 residues. V lost 4 bases to trimming and J lost 2 bases, with 5 bases between them. CDR3: CASSSVNTGELFF. The CDR3 DNA sequence: TGTGCCAGCAGCTCGGTTAACACCGGGGAGCTGTTTTTT.

This clonotype was seen many times. CDR3 coding DNA: TGTGCCAGCAGCGGACAGGGTACCTCGGCTAATGAAAAACTGTTTTTT. Protein product: CASSGQGTSANEKLFF. This chain joins TRBV2 and TRBJ1-4; 8 bases are shared with TRBD1. Germline V gene lookup returns CDR1 SNHLY and CDR2 FYNNEI. The CDR3 loop spans 16 amino acids. Trimming at V came to 6 bases and at J to 3 bases, leaving 9 bases not matched to a gene.

This clonotype was seen ten or more times. The rearrangement uses TRBV6-5 and TRBJ2-3; 9 bases map to TRBD1. The CDR3 sequence is 17 residues long. The junction had 13 bases not matched to a gene; V was cut back by 5 bases and J by 4 bases. The germline V gene has CDR1 MNHEY and CDR2 SVGAGI. The DNA of the CDR3 is TGTGCCAGCAGTCACTTCTCCGGGACAGGGCTTGCAGATACGCAGTATTTT. Protein sequence: CASSHFSGTGLADTQYF.

This clonotype has at least ten counts. V is TRBV5-5 and J is TRBJ1-2; no definite D call. Germline-derived CDR1 and CDR2 are SGHKS and YYEKEE (reference sequence). The CDR3 totals 11 residues. Trimming left V 2 bases short and J 10 bases short, with 9 bases between. The CDR3 sequence: CASSFLGNYTF. Here the CDR3 DNA reads TGTGCCAGCAGCTTCCTAGGTAACTACACCTTC.

This clonotype came up many times. The CDR3 DNA is TGTGCCACCAGCACCGGGACTAGCGGGGGGCTGAGCTCCTACAATGAGCAGTTCTTC. As protein: CATSTGTSGGLSSYNEQFF. V is TRBV15 and J is TRBJ2-1; 15 nucleotides line up with TRBD2. The CDR3 extends over 19 amino acids. Germline values: CDR1 LNHNV, CDR2 YYDKDF (reference sequence). V lost 4 bases to trimming and J lost 0 bases; unmatched junction nucleotides: 7.

This clonotype was seen repeatedly, ten times or more. The chain uses TRBV2 and TRBJ2-7, with 7 nucleotides matching TRBD1. Per the germline V gene, CDR1 is SNHLY and CDR2 is FYNNEI. There are 13 residues in the CDR3. V was clipped by 8 bases and J by 3 bases; unmatched bases: 7. CDR3 loop: CASGWQGVYEQYF. The CDR3 nucleotides read TGTGCCAGCGGCTGGCAGGGGGTCTACGAGCAGTACTTC.